The 32 T cell receptor beta chains in this list originate from one sample, sequenced in a study of human T cells and chemical hapten exposure. TCRdb re-analysed the RACE reads in MiXCR, keeping a single row per CDR3 protein. Of 95,000 to 150,000 distinct CDR3 sequences in the sample, around 11% were seen once. Specified time point: patch test 3, about 24 weeks after DPC sensitization. Treatment noted: therapeutic diphenylcyclopropenone sensitization with weekly scalp DPC. The material was whole blood, obtained in connection with sensitization to the hapten diphenylcyclopropenone (DPC). These receptors came from a woman aged 50 to 60 with alopecia areata. Some clones in this sample may be carry-over from other donors' samples.

The chain has TRBV20-1 and TRBJ1-6, with TRBD1 identical over 9 bases. CDR1 and CDR2 (germline): DFQATT, SNEGSKA (reference sequence). Unmatched junction bases numbered 7, after V lost 7 bases and J lost 6 bases. This CDR3 has 14 residues. The CDR3 DNA reads TGCAGTGTCATACAGGGGGCTGGTAATTCACCCCTCCACTTT. This codes for CSVIQGAGNSPLHF.

This clonotype was recorded at least ten times. V and J are TRBV20-1 and TRBJ2-1; either TRBD1 or TRBD2 may supply D (5 bases each). The CDR3 sequence is 14 residues long. Germline CDR1 DFQATT, CDR2 SNEGSKA (reference sequence). V lost 6 bases, J lost 4 bases, and 16 bases lay in between. The CDR3 DNA reads as TGCAGTGCCGGGGCCGGGACCGATTACAATGAGCAGTTCTTC. It specifies CSAGAGTDYNEQFF.

This clonotype was found many times. The chain uses TRBV20-1 and TRBJ2-1; D unclear. Trimming pared 1 base from V and 12 bases from J, leaving 16 bases between. Germline loops: CDR1 DFQATT, CDR2 SNEGSKA (reference sequence). This CDR3 has 13 amino acids. The CDR3 DNA follows: TGCAGTGCTAGAGGCAGGACCGGACCGGGGCAGTTCTTC. This gives the protein CSARGRTGPGQFF.

This clonotype was found a few times. V usage is TRBV21-1 and J usage is TRBJ2-3; TRBD1 is the table's D call and was not checked against the DNA. TRBV21-1 is a recognized pseudogene. The CDR3 is 17 residues long. The CDR3 region is CASSKEAGDRGTDTQYF. CDR3 nucleotides: TGTGCCAGCAGCAAAGAGGCTGGGGACAGGGGCACAGATACGCAGTATTTT.

This chain links TRBV3-1 with TRBJ2-7; 10 bases agree with TRBD2. V lost 1 base and J lost 0; bases outside the gene matches: 6. Germline CDR1 LGHDT, CDR2 YNNKEL (reference sequence). The CDR3 sequence is 17 residues long. Written as DNA, the CDR3 is TGTGCCAGCAGCCAAGTACTAGCGGGGATGAGCTCCTACGAGCAGTACTTC. This codes for CASSQVLAGMSSYEQYF.

This clonotype occurred many times. V is TRBV4-1 and J is TRBJ2-1; D unclear. This CDR3 is built from 14 residues. V was pared by 1 base and J by 8 bases, with 12 bases between. From germline, CDR1 is MGHRA and CDR2 YSYEKL. CDR3 coding DNA: TGCGCCAGCAGCCAAGCGAGCAGGTCGGATGAGCAGTTCTTC. As protein: CASSQASRSDEQFF.

The chain has TRBV14 and TRBJ1-2, with D possibly TRBD1 on 5 matching bases. V lost 0 bases to trimming and J lost 3 bases, with 8 bases between them. The CDR3 length is 14 residues. Germline V gene lookup returns CDR1 SGHDN and CDR2 FVKESK. The CDR3 DNA sequence: TGTGCCAGCAGCCAAGATCTGGGGGACTATGGCTACACCTTC. This encodes CASSQDLGDYGYTF.

This chain joins TRBV30 and TRBJ2-3, with D uncertain. CDR3 size: 12 residues. Per the germline V gene, CDR1 is GTSNPN and CDR2 is SVGIG (reference sequence). V lost 0 bases, J lost 6 bases, and 7 bases lay in between. The CDR3 DNA follows: TGTGCCTGGAGTGTCGCATGGGATACGCAGTATTTT. Translation: CAWSVAWDTQYF.

The V call is TRBV12-3 or TRBV12-4, the J call TRBJ1-1; no clear D gene. This CDR3 comprises 13 residues. Trimming cost V 6 bases and J 1 base, with 9 bases left between them. For the CDR3, the DNA is TGTGCCAGCAGCCGGAGAGGGAACACTGAAGCTTTCTTT. Amino acid sequence: CASSRRGNTEAFF.

This chain connects TRBV24-1 to TRBJ1-5, with D unresolved. CDR1 is KGHDR and CDR2 is SFDVKD in the germline V gene. Between the trimmed V and J ends, which lost 7 bases and 0 bases, there was a span of 9 bases. The CDR3 extends over 14 amino acids. The CDR3: CATRDGNSNQPQHF. The CDR3 DNA is TGTGCCACCAGGGACGGTAATAGCAATCAGCCCCAGCATTTT.

This clonotype occurred many times. This chain links TRBV30 with TRBJ2-3; TRBD2 is a possible D gene (5 bases). This CDR3 region has 14 residues. Germline CDR1 and CDR2: GTSNPN and SVGIG (reference sequence). Trimming cost V 3 bases and J 2 bases, with 12 bases left between them. In DNA, the CDR3 is TGTGCCTGGAGGCGAAGGACTGCCACAGATACGCAGTATTTT. Translating it yields CAWRRRTATDTQYF.

As regards this clonotype: Germline and junction disagree at one end, which may indicate a read error. The chain joins TRBV29-1 to TRBJ1-5; D is undetermined. Germline V gene data show CDR1 as SQVTM and CDR2 as ANQGSEA. The CDR3 contains 14 residues. CDR3 loop: CSVVVRGMNQPQNF. CDR3 in DNA: TGCAGCGTTGTCGTGCGGGGTATGAATCAGCCCCAGAATTTT.

CDR3 protein: CSVEPQSGEWADTQYF. CDR3 nucleotides: TGCAGCGTTGAACCCCAATCGGGGGAGTGGGCAGATACGCAGTATTTT. The V and J genes are TRBV29-1 and TRBJ2-3; tentative D call: TRBD2 (6 bases). The CDR3 is made up of 16 amino acids. V was clipped by 2 bases and J by 4 bases, with 19 bases between them. Germline V lookup: CDR1 SQVTM, CDR2 ANQGSEA.

This clonotype has a count of ten or more. The gene calls are TRBV18 and TRBJ2-7, with D perhaps TRBD1 (7 bases). CDR3 length equals 14 residues. V was shortened by 6 bases and J by 3 bases, with 15 bases between the two germline ends. Germline V gene lookup returns CDR1 KGHSH and CDR2 LQKENI. The CDR3 sequence is CASSGQGGDYEQYF. CDR3 nucleotide sequence: TGTGCCAGCTCCGGGCAGGGGGGCGACTACGAGCAGTACTTC.

The V gene is TRBV12-3 or TRBV12-4, the J gene TRBJ2-1; TRBD2 aligns across 9 bases. The CDR3 has 15 residues. With V trimmed by 5 bases and J by 9 bases, 11 bases remained unmatched. CDR3 sequence (DNA): TGTGCCAGCAGTCCGGCCCCTAGCGGGGTGGGTGAGCAGTTCTTC. Amino acid sequence: CASSPAPSGVGEQFF.

This clonotype was seen a single time. The chain has TRBV27 and TRBJ1-4; 9 bases align to TRBD1. V was pared by 3 bases and J by 6 bases, with 2 bases of the junction left unmatched. Germline CDR1 MNHEY, CDR2 SMNVEV (reference sequence). The CDR3 has 14 amino acids. This chain's CDR3 is CASSFWTGDEKLFF. The CDR3 DNA sequence: TGTGCCAGCAGTTTCTGGACAGGGGATGAAAAACTGTTTTTT.

This clonotype was counted many times. The genes are TRBV24-1 and TRBJ1-1; the D is unclear. CDR1 is KGHDR and CDR2 is SFDVKD in the germline V gene. This CDR3 spans 17 amino acids. V lost 3 bases and J lost 0, with 16 bases in between. The CDR3 here is CATSDQQRTDLNTEAFF. Written as DNA, the CDR3 is TGTGCCACCAGTGATCAACAACGGACGGATCTGAACACTGAAGCTTTCTTT.

This clonotype was detected a few times. The CDR3 reads CSAEGGARDTQYF. Written as DNA, the CDR3 is TGCAGCGCAGAGGGGGGGGCGCGGGATACGCAGTATTTT. This sequence joins TRBV29-1 and TRBJ2-3; possible D gene TRBD2, 7 bases. CDR1 and CDR2 from the germline V gene are SQVTM and ANQGSEA. The CDR3 runs to 13 residues. Between the trimmed V and J ends, which lost 7 bases and 6 bases, there was a span of 17 bases.

This chain connects TRBV28 to TRBJ2-3; 7 bases are a match to TRBD2. Germline-derived CDR1 and CDR2 are MDHEN and SYDVKM. CDR3 size: 14 residues. The junction had 7 bases not matched to a gene; V was cut back by 4 bases and J by 6 bases. The CDR3 nucleotides read TGTGCCAGCAGTTCCCGGGGTAGCGGGGATACGCAGTATTTT. Translated: CASSSRGSGDTQYF. The entire variable domain, with the rest obtained from reference TRBV28 and TRBJ2-3, is as follows: DVKVTQSSRYLVKRTGEKVFLECVQDMDHENMFWYRQDPGLGLRLIYFSYDVKMKEKGDIPEGYSVSREKKERFSLILESASTNQTSMYLCASSSRGSGDTQYFGPGTRLTVL.

The chain carries TRBV11-2 and TRBJ2-3; 7 positions agree with TRBD2. Germline V lookup: CDR1 SGHAT, CDR2 FQNNGV. The CDR3 is 16 residues long. V trimming: 3 bases; J trimming: 3 bases; junction bases outside the gene matches: 9. CDR3 amino acids: CASSLRGASGTDTQYF. For the CDR3, the DNA is TGTGCCAGCAGCTTGCGTGGGGCTAGCGGAACAGATACGCAGTATTTT.

This clonotype was observed many times. This chain links TRBV3-1 with TRBJ2-1; a possible D gene is TRBD1 (5 bases). Germline loops: CDR1 LGHDT, CDR2 YNNKEL (reference sequence). The CDR3 loop spans 17 amino acids. Trimming shortened V by 1 base and J by 5 bases, and 18 bases separated the two germline ends. CDR3 in amino acids: CASSQVESLRGNNEQFF. CDR3 bases: TGTGCCAGCAGCCAAGTAGAGTCCCTTAGGGGAAACAATGAGCAGTTCTTC.

This clonotype was picked up many times. V and J are TRBV29-1 and TRBJ1-2; D remains ambiguous. Germline V gives CDR1 SQVTM, CDR2 ANQGSEA. The CDR3 loop spans 13 amino acids. Trimming took 5 bases from V and 5 from J, leaving 15 bases between them. The CDR3 DNA reads as TGCAGCGTTCCTCAGGATTTTGGGTATGGCTACACCTTC. It translates to CSVPQDFGYGYTF.

V gene TRBV12-3 or TRBV12-4 combines with J gene TRBJ1-5, with 8 bases fitting TRBD1. J gave up 6 bases and V 4 bases, and 8 bases lay outside the gene matches. This CDR3 contains 15 residues. The CDR3 sequence: CASSSQGARGQPQHF. The CDR3 bases are TGTGCCAGCAGTTCCCAGGGGGCCCGGGGTCAGCCCCAGCATTTT.

The rearrangement joins TRBV12-3 or TRBV12-4 to TRBJ2-3, with D possibly TRBD1 on 6 matching bases. The CDR3 length is 14 residues. Trimming removed 7 bases at V and 2 bases at J, with 13 bases between. As DNA, the CDR3 is TGTGCCAGCACCACGGACAGAGACACAGATACGCAGTATTTT. Translated: CASTTDRDTDTQYF.

V is TRBV7-9 and J is TRBJ2-5; D is unresolved. Germline V lookup: CDR1 SEHNR, CDR2 FQNEAQ (reference sequence). The CDR3 runs to 12 residues. Trimming took 5 bases from V and 4 from J, leaving 8 bases between them. CDR3 sequence: CASSPSPETQYF. CDR3 in DNA: TGTGCCAGCAGCCCTTCCCCAGAGACCCAGTACTTC.

Only a few counts were recorded for this clonotype. V and J are TRBV12-3 or TRBV12-4 and TRBJ2-1, with a tentative D call TRBD2 (6 bases). There are 14 residues in the CDR3. The CDR3 DNA reads TGTGCTTCCTCAGGCGGGGTCTCCTACAATGAGCAGTTCTTC. It translates to CASSGGVSYNEQFF.

This clonotype showed up many times. This chain joins TRBV28 and TRBJ2-3, with 13 bases fitting TRBD2. J gave up 3 bases and V 3 bases, and 9 bases lay outside the gene matches. The CDR3 is 18 amino acids. Germline values: CDR1 MDHEN, CDR2 SYDVKM. The CDR3 is CASSLRTSGRVKTDTQYF. CDR3 DNA: TGTGCCAGCAGTTTGCGAACTAGCGGGAGGGTTAAGACAGATACGCAGTATTTT. The entire variable domain, with the rest obtained from reference TRBV28 and TRBJ2-3, is as follows: DVKVTQSSRYLVKRTGEKVFLECVQDMDHENMFWYRQDPGLGLRLIYFSYDVKMKEKGDIPEGYSVSREKKERFSLILESASTNQTSMYLCASSLRTSGRVKTDTQYFGPGTRLTVL.

A few counts support this clonotype. The chain carries TRBV29-1 and TRBJ1-2, with TRBD1 as a possible D gene (5 bases). The CDR3 totals 14 residues. V lost 2 bases, J lost 2 bases, and 12 bases lay in between. The V gene's germline CDR1 is SQVTM and CDR2 ANQGSEA. DNA of the CDR3: TGCAGCGTTGAAAAGGCAGGGCAGAACTATGGCTACACCTTC. Translation: CSVEKAGQNYGYTF.

Only a few counts were recorded for this clonotype. V usage is TRBV20-1 and J usage is TRBJ1-2, with D maybe TRBD1 (6 bases). The CDR3 contains 13 residues. Germline V gene sequence: CDR1 DFQATT, CDR2 SNEGSKA (reference sequence). Trimming shortened V by 8 bases and J by 1 base, and 14 bases separated the two germline ends. CDR3 residues: CSSNGGLNYGYTF. The CDR3 nucleotides read TGCAGTTCAAACGGGGGCCTTAACTATGGCTACACCTTC.

V usage is TRBV5-1 and J usage is TRBJ1-4; D is unresolved. The CDR3 runs to 13 residues. Germline lookup yields CDR1 SGHRS and CDR2 YFSETQ. Trimming shortened V by 0 bases and J by 15 bases, and 15 bases separated the two germline ends. As DNA, the CDR3 is TGCGCCAGCAGCTTGGGTCAGCATTTACCGGTGTTTTTT. Translation gives CASSLGQHLPVFF.

This clonotype was detected many times. The rearrangement joins TRBV7-2 to TRBJ2-1, with TRBD2 matching over 10 bases. Germline V gene data show CDR1 as SGHTA and CDR2 as FQGNSA. V lost 1 base to trimming and J lost 10 bases; unmatched junction nucleotides: 7. The CDR3 is 15 amino acids. This chain's CDR3 is CASSLVIAGGTEQFF. Written as DNA, the CDR3 is TGTGCCAGCAGCTTAGTGATAGCGGGGGGTACCGAGCAGTTCTTC.

This clonotype was recorded a few times. The rearrangement uses TRBV28 and TRBJ2-7, with 7 bases lining up with TRBD2. There are 15 residues in the CDR3. The germline V gene has CDR1 MDHEN and CDR2 SYDVKM. With 4 bases clipped from V and 3 bases from J, the junction kept 9 bases outside the gene matches. CDR3 residues: CASSSGPAGVYEQYF. In DNA form, the CDR3 reads TGTGCCAGCAGTTCGGGCCCCGCGGGAGTCTACGAGCAGTACTTC.